The 13 T cell receptor beta chains presented below share a single source sample, sequenced in a study of T cell responses to AZD1222 COVID-19 vaccine. Measured with immunoSEQ multiplex PCR; TCRdb has only the in-frame clones, and not every one. The table lists about 160,000 clones, about nine tenths of them singletons. Sample: peripheral blood, taken 28 days after the second AZD1222 dose. The receptor source for this set is an adult who received the AZD1222 COVID-19 vaccine.

J is TRBJ2-5 and V is TRBV11-2; no definite D call. Germline CDR1 SGHAT, CDR2 FQNNGV. The CDR3 runs to 16 residues. V gave up 1 base and J gave up 2 bases, with 14 bases separating them. The CDR3 sequence is CASSLGLSGFQETQYF. CDR3 nucleotide sequence: TGTGCCAGCAGCTTAGGGCTCAGTGGGTTTCAAGAGACCCAGTACTTC.

V is TRBV9 and J is TRBJ2-3; D possibly corresponds to TRBD1 (5 bases). With 5 bases removed from V and 3 bases from J, the gap between germline ends came to 16 bases. CDR3 size: 15 residues. Germline assignment: CDR1 SGDLS and CDR2 YYNGEE. The CDR3 protein is CASRGVAEPTDTQYF. The CDR3 DNA reads as TGTGCCAGCAGAGGGGTTGCTGAGCCGACAGATACGCAGTATTTT.

The chain joins TRBV3-1 (or the pseudogene TRBV3-2) to TRBJ2-1; either TRBD1 or TRBD2 may fit D (5 bases each). The V end lost 4 bases, the J end lost 7 bases, and 5 bases lay between the germline ends. Germline V gives CDR1 LGHDT, CDR2 YNNKEL (reference sequence). The CDR3 length is 11 residues. CDR3 sequence (DNA): TGTGCCAGCAGCCGGGGGAATGAGCAGTTCTTC. This codes for CASSRGNEQFF.

The rearrangement links TRBV18 to TRBJ1-3; 7 bases map to TRBD1. J was trimmed by 6 bases and V by 4 bases; bases with no gene match: 12. Germline V gene data show CDR1 as KGHSH and CDR2 as LQKENI. The CDR3 loop spans 16 amino acids. CDR3 residues: CASSLRPTGWENTIYF. The CDR3 nucleotides are TGTGCCAGCTCACTACGCCCGACAGGGTGGGAAAACACCATATATTTT.

The chain links TRBV24-1 to TRBJ2-2; 13 bases map to TRBD2. V shed 4 bases, J shed 6 bases, and the junction held 4 bases outside the gene matches. The germline V gene encodes CDR1 KGHDR and CDR2 SFDVKD. This CDR3 has 16 amino acids. The CDR3 is CATSERTSGSSGELFF. The CDR3 DNA follows: TGTGCCACCAGTGAACGGACTAGCGGGAGTTCCGGGGAGCTGTTTTTT.

The chain has TRBV29-1 and TRBJ1-2, with D possibly being TRBD1 (6 bases). CDR1 and CDR2 (germline): SQVTM, ANQGSEA. Trimming cost V 6 bases and J 0 bases, with 14 bases left between them. The CDR3 contains 14 residues. DNA for the CDR3: TGCAGCGTGGGGACACGACAGTCTAACTATGGCTACACCTTC. Translation gives CSVGTRQSNYGYTF.

This clone showed up just once. The chain links TRBV30 to TRBJ1-1; D is uncertain. In germline, CDR1 is GTSNPN, CDR2 SVGIG (reference sequence). The CDR3 totals 14 residues. Trimming pared 2 bases from V and 5 bases from J, leaving 15 bases between. CDR3 protein: CAWSNIRLGTEAFF. The CDR3 DNA reads as TGTGCCTGGAGTAATATCCGTCTGGGGACTGAAGCTTTCTTT.

This chain joins TRBV30 and TRBJ1-1; D unclear. The germline V gene has CDR1 GTSNPN and CDR2 SVGIG (reference sequence). This CDR3 contains 13 residues. Trimming stripped 3 bases from V and 2 bases from J, with 10 bases between. In DNA, the CDR3 is TGTGCCTGGAGCCTACAGCAAAACACTGAAGCTTTCTTT. Translated, it gives CAWSLQQNTEAFF.

The rearrangement uses TRBV9 and TRBJ2-7; possible D gene TRBD2, 5 bases. The CDR3 runs 15 residues. CDR1 SGDLS and CDR2 YYNGEE come from the germline V gene. V was cut by 0 bases and J by 3 bases, with 13 bases left in between. CDR3 residues: CASSVAPVRDYEQYF. CDR3 nucleotides: TGTGCCAGCAGCGTAGCGCCTGTTCGGGACTACGAGCAGTACTTC.

The V call is TRBV6-5, the J call TRBJ2-1, with D unclear. The CDR3 length is 11 residues. V was shortened by 6 bases and J by 9 bases, with 9 bases between the two germline ends. In germline, CDR1 is MNHEY, CDR2 SVGAGI. As DNA, the CDR3 is TGTGCCAGCAGACTTCTGAGTGAGCAGTTCTTC. As protein: CASRLLSEQFF.

This clone was seen a handful of times. The chain couples TRBV7-9 to TRBJ2-1; TRBD2 matches 11 bases. This CDR3 has 19 amino acids. The V segment lost 5 bases and the J segment 10 bases; nucleotides outside the gene matches: 22. Per germline, CDR1 SEHNR and CDR2 FQNEAQ (reference sequence). In nucleotides, the CDR3 is TGTGCCAGCAGCCTACCCCCCCGTCTAGCGGGAGGTTCAGGGGGGGAGCAGTTCTTC. It specifies CASSLPPRLAGGSGGEQFF.

The chain recombines TRBV3-1 (or the pseudogene TRBV3-2) with TRBJ1-4, with D possibly TRBD1 on 5 matching bases. Germline V gene lookup returns CDR1 LGHDT and CDR2 YNNKEL (reference sequence). There are 14 residues in the CDR3. Trimming removed 6 bases from V and 5 bases from J, with 13 bases in between. CDR3 sequence reads: CASRQSGGNEKLFF. The CDR3 bases are TGTGCCAGCAGACAGTCCGGGGGAAATGAAAAACTGTTTTTT.

This chain joins TRBV27 and TRBJ2-3, with D perhaps assigned TRBD1 or TRBD2 (5 bases each). Germline loops: CDR1 MNHEY, CDR2 SMNVEV (reference sequence). This CDR3 is built from 16 residues. With 3 bases removed from V and 4 bases from J, the gap between germline ends came to 17 bases. CDR3 protein: CASSLGTVAGADTQYF. In DNA form, the CDR3 reads TGTGCCAGCAGTTTGGGGACCGTCGCGGGCGCAGATACGCAGTATTTT.